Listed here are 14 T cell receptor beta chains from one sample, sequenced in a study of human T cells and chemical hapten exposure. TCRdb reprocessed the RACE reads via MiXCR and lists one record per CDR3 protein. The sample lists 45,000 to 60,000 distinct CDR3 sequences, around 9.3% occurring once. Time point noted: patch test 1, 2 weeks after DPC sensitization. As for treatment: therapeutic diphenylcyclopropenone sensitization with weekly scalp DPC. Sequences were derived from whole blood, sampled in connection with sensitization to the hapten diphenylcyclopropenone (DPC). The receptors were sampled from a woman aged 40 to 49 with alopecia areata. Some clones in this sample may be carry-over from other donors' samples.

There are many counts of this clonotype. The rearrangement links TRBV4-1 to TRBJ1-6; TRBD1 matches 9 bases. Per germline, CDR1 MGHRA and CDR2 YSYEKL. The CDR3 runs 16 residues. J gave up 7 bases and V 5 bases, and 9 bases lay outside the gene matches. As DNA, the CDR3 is TGCGCCAGCAGCTCACCGGGACAGGGTAGGAATTCACCCCTCCACTTT. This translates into CASSSPGQGRNSPLHF.

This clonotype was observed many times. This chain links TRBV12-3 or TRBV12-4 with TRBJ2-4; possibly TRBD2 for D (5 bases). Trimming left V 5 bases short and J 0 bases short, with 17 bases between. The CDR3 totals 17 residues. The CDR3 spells CASSLRTGLLAKNIQYF. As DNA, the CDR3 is TGTGCCAGCAGTCTGCGGACTGGACTTCTAGCCAAAAACATTCAGTACTTC.

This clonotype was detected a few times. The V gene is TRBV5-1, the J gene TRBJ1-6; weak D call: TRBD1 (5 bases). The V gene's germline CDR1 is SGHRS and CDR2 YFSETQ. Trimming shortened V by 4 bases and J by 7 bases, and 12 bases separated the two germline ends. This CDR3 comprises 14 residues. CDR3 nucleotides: TGCGCCAGCAGCCACGGGACGGAGAATTCACCCCTCCACTTT. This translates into CASSHGTENSPLHF.

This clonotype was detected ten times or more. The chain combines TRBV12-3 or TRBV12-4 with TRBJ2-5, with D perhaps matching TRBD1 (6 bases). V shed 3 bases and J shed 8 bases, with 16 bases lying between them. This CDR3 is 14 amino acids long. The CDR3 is CASSFRDKSGTQYF. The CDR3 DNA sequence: TGTGCCAGCAGTTTCCGGGACAAAAGTGGAACCCAGTACTTC.

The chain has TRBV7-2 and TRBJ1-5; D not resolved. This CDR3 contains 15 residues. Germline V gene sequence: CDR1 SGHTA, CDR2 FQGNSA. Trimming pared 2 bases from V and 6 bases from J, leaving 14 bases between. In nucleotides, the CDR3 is TGTGCCAGCAGCTTATTATTGCCTCGGGGTCAGCCCCAGCATTTT. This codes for CASSLLLPRGQPQHF.

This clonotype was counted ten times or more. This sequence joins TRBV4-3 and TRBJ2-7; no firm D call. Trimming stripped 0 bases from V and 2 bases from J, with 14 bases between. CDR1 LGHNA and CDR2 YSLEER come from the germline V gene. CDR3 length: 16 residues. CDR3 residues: CASSQDVGTLPYEQYF. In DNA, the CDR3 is TGCGCCAGCAGCCAAGATGTGGGTACCCTCCCCTACGAGCAGTACTTC.

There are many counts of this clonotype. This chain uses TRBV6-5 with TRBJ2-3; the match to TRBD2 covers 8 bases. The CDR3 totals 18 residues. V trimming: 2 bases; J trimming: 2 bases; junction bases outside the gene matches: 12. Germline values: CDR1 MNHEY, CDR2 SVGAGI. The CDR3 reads CASSYEASGLKSTDTQYF. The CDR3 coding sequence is TGTGCCAGCAGTTACGAGGCTAGCGGGCTTAAATCCACAGATACGCAGTATTTT.

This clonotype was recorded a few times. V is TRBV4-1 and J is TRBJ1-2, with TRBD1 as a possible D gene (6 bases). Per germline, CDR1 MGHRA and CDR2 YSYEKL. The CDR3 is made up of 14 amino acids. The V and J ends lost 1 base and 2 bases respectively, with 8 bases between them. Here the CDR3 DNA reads TGCGCCAGCAGCCAAGTAGGACAGAACTATGGCTACACCTTC. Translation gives CASSQVGQNYGYTF.

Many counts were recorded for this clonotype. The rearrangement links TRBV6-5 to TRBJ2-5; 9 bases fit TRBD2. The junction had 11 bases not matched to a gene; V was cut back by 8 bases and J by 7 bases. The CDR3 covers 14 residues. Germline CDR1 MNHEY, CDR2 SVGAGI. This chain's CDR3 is CASLASGKLGTQYF. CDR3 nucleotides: TGTGCCAGCCTCGCTAGCGGGAAGCTTGGGACCCAGTACTTC.

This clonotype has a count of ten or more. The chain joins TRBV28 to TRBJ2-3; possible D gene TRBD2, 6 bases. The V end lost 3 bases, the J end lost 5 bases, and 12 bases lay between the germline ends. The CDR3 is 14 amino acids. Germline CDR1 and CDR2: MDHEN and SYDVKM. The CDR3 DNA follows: TGTGCCAGCAGTTTCGGAGGGTCCAAAGATACGCAGTATTTT. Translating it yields CASSFGGSKDTQYF.

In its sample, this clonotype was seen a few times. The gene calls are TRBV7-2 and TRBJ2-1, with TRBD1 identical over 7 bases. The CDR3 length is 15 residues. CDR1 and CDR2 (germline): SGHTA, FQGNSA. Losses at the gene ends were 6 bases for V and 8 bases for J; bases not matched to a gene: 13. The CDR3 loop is CASSSNLNRGDEQFF. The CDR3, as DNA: TGTGCCAGCAGTTCAAACTTAAACAGGGGTGATGAGCAGTTCTTC.

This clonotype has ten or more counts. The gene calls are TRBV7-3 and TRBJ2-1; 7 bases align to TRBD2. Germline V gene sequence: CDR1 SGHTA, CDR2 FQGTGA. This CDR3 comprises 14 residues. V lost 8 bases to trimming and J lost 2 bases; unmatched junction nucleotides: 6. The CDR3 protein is CASGSGETYNEQFF. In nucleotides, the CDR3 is TGTGCCAGCGGAAGCGGGGAGACCTACAATGAGCAGTTCTTC.

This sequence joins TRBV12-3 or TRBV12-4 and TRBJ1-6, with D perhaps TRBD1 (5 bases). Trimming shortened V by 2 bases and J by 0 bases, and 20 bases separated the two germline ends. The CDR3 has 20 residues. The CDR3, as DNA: TGTGCCAGCAGTTTAATAGCAAGGGGCCCCCCGCGCTCCTATAATTCACCCCTCCACTTT. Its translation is CASSLIARGPPRSYNSPLHF.

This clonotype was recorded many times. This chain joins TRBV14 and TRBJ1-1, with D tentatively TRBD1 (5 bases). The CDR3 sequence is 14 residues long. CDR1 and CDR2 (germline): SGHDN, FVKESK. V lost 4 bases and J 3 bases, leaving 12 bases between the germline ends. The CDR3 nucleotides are TGTGCCAGCAGCCTGGGACTTTCCCACACTGAAGCTTTCTTT. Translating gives CASSLGLSHTEAFF.